The 23 T cell receptor beta chains below were found in one sample sequenced in a study of CD4 T cells in relation to SARS-CoV-2 and coronaviruses. Sequencing was performed with immunoSEQ multiplex PCR; in TCRdb, only in-frame clones are kept and a portion is missing. The data show 18,000 or so clones, with 78% seen just once and approximately 19% held by the top ten. Unexposed donor CD4+ T cells date from about 2011-2018, before the COVID-19 pandemic. CD4+ T cells were isolated from the cells after 10 days of culture. These receptors' targets are unknown. The source material was CD4+ T cells from PBMCs, cultured in vitro. These receptor sequences come from a human donor in good health.

This sequence joins TRBV12-3 or TRBV12-4 and TRBJ1-2; D ambiguous. The CDR3 is 12 amino acids. Trimming cost V 4 bases and J 3 bases, with 6 bases left between them. As DNA, the CDR3 is TGTGCCAGCAGTTATTTGGACTATGGCTACACCTTC. Its translation: CASSYLDYGYTF.

The chain carries TRBV30 and TRBJ2-7; perhaps TRBD1 as D (6 bases). Germline V CDR1 and CDR2: GTSNPN, SVGIG (reference sequence). The ends were cut back, 2 bases at V and 1 base at J, with 12 bases in the middle. The CDR3 contains 14 residues. The chain's CDR3 is CAWSPTGYSYEQYF. CDR3 DNA sequence: TGTGCCTGGAGTCCAACAGGGTATTCCTACGAGCAGTACTTC.

V and J are TRBV11-2 and TRBJ2-7; 7 nucleotides line up with TRBD2. The length of the CDR3 is 16 residues. V lost 1 base and J lost 2; bases outside the gene matches: 8. Germline V gene lookup returns CDR1 SGHAT and CDR2 FQNNGV. CDR3 residues: CASSLASLARTYEQYF. The CDR3 DNA is TGTGCCAGCAGCTTAGCTTCACTAGCGCGGACCTACGAGCAGTACTTC. Complete variable domain (other parts from reference TRBV11-2 and TRBJ2-7): EAGVAQSPRYKIIEKRQSVAFWCNPISGHATLYWYQQILGQGPKLLIQFQNNGVVDDSQLPKDRFSAERLKGVDSTLKIQPAKLEDSAVYLCASSLASLARTYEQYFGPGTRLTVT.

This clone turned up a few times. The CDR3 loop is CASSVNLADTQYF. DNA for the CDR3: TGTGCCAGCAGCGTAAACTTAGCAGATACGCAGTATTTT. V is TRBV7-3 and J is TRBJ2-3, with D unresolved. Trimming removed 5 bases from V and 4 bases from J, with 10 bases in between. In germline, CDR1 is SGHTA, CDR2 FQGTGA. CDR3 length equals 13 residues.

V is TRBV24-1 and J is TRBJ1-2, with D perhaps TRBD1 (5 bases). The CDR3 loop spans 12 amino acids. Trimming shortened V by 3 bases and J by 4 bases, and 5 bases separated the two germline ends. CDR1 and CDR2 from the germline V gene are KGHDR and SFDVKD. This CDR3 reads CATSDRGYGYTF. In nucleotides, the CDR3 is TGTGCCACCAGTGATAGGGGCTATGGCTACACCTTC.

J is TRBJ2-7 and V is TRBV29-1; 8 nucleotides line up with TRBD1. V was clipped by 7 bases and J by 2 bases; unmatched bases: 7. In germline, CDR1 is SQVTM, CDR2 ANQGSEA. This CDR3 has 13 residues. The CDR3: CSANLQGAYEQYF. In DNA form, the CDR3 reads TGCAGCGCCAACCTACAGGGGGCCTACGAGCAGTACTTC.

The chain joins TRBV5-1 to TRBJ2-5; D is perhaps TRBD1 (5 bases). Trimming pared 1 base from V and 5 bases from J, leaving 12 bases between. CDR3 length: 14 residues. Per the germline V gene, CDR1 is SGHRS and CDR2 is YFSETQ. CDR3 coding DNA: TGCGCCAGCAGCTTGAGGGGTATGAGGGAGACCCAGTACTTC. Its protein product is CASSLRGMRETQYF.

This clone showed up just a few times. This chain connects TRBV5-6 to TRBJ1-4, with 9 bases identical to TRBD1. The CDR3 contains 14 residues. V was pared by 2 bases and J by 7 bases, with 3 bases of the junction left unmatched. Germline V gene lookup returns CDR1 SGHDT and CDR2 YYEEEE. The CDR3 is CASSFGQGSEKLFF. As DNA, the CDR3 is TGTGCCAGCAGCTTCGGACAGGGGAGTGAAAAACTGTTTTTT.

This CDR3 reads CASSVGQGDYGYTF. CDR3 bases: TGCGCCAGCAGCGTGGGACAGGGGGACTATGGCTACACCTTC. V is TRBV5-1 and J is TRBJ1-2, with 11 nucleotides matching TRBD1. Germline values: CDR1 SGHRS, CDR2 YFSETQ. The junction had 2 bases not matched to a gene; V was cut back by 4 bases and J by 3 bases. The CDR3 has 14 amino acids.

The chain links TRBV30 to TRBJ1-1, with TRBD1 as a possible D gene (5 bases). Between the trimmed V and J ends, which lost 0 bases and 4 bases, there was a span of 9 bases. The CDR3 loop spans 13 amino acids. Germline lookup yields CDR1 GTSNPN and CDR2 SVGIG (reference sequence). CDR3 in DNA: TGTGCCTGGAGTGTAGCGAGGGGCACTGAAGCTTTCTTT. Its translation is CAWSVARGTEAFF.

This chain links TRBV6-1 with TRBJ2-7; 9 bases align to TRBD1. CDR3 length: 16 residues. V shed 1 base, J shed 3 bases, and the junction held 7 bases outside the gene matches. CDR1 and CDR2 (germline): MNHNS, SASEGT. The CDR3 is CASSEGRGTGNYEQYF. The CDR3 nucleotides read TGTGCCAGCAGTGAAGGGAGGGGGACAGGGAACTACGAGCAGTACTTC.

V is TRBV27 and J is TRBJ1-1, with D possibly matching TRBD1 (6 bases). Between the trimmed V and J ends, which lost 6 bases and 0 bases, there was a span of 17 bases. CDR3 length equals 16 residues. Germline V CDR1 and CDR2: MNHEY, SMNVEV (reference sequence). CDR3 in amino acids: CASSRTGAPLNTEAFF. The CDR3 DNA sequence: TGTGCCAGCAGCCGAACGGGGGCACCACTGAACACTGAAGCTTTCTTT.

The chain employs TRBV6-5 and TRBJ1-2, with 9 bases identical to TRBD1. The trim removed 6 bases at V and 6 bases at J, leaving 11 bases unmatched. The CDR3 runs to 15 residues. CDR1 and CDR2 from the germline V gene are MNHEY and SVGAGI. The CDR3 loop reads CASSHQGTGIDGYTF. The CDR3 DNA is TGTGCCAGCAGCCATCAAGGGACAGGGATCGATGGCTACACCTTC.

The chain couples TRBV19 to TRBJ2-5; 11 bases align to TRBD2. The junction had 5 bases not matched to a gene; V was cut back by 7 bases and J by 1 base. CDR1 is LNHDA and CDR2 is SQIVND in the germline V gene (reference sequence). The CDR3 loop spans 15 amino acids. The CDR3 region is CASTGTSGSQETQYF. CDR3 bases: TGTGCCAGTACTGGAACTAGCGGGAGCCAAGAGACCCAGTACTTC.

A single count supports this clone. The chain joins TRBV7-9 to TRBJ2-5, with D possibly TRBD2 on 6 matching bases. The CDR3 is made up of 15 amino acids. Germline assignment: CDR1 SEHNR and CDR2 FQNEAQ (reference sequence). Trimming pared 1 base from V and 2 bases from J, leaving 11 bases between. The CDR3 bases are TGTGCCAGCAGCTTAGACGGCGGGGCTCAAGAGACCCAGTACTTC. Its protein product is CASSLDGGAQETQYF.

V gene TRBV5-1 combines with J gene TRBJ2-1; 12 positions match TRBD2. Germline CDR1 is SGHRS and CDR2 is YFSETQ. The J segment lost 6 bases and the V segment lost 3 bases, leaving 4 bases of the junction unmatched. The CDR3 extends over 15 amino acids. For the CDR3, the DNA is TGCGCCAGCAGCTGGACTAGCGGGGAACTCAATGAGCAGTTCTTC. Its protein product is CASSWTSGELNEQFF.

The chain is built from TRBV7-2 and TRBJ2-7; 7 bases line up with TRBD2. The CDR3 is 14 amino acids. With 5 bases clipped from V and 7 bases from J, the junction kept 11 bases outside the gene matches. Germline values: CDR1 SGHTA, CDR2 FQGNSA. The CDR3 sequence is CASSPDGGTWEQYF. The CDR3 nucleotides read TGTGCCAGCAGCCCAGACGGGGGGACGTGGGAGCAGTACTTC.

The V and J genes are TRBV7-9 and TRBJ1-1, with TRBD1 matching 7 bases. The germline CDR1 and CDR2 sequences are SEHNR and FQNEAQ (reference sequence). Trimming took 5 bases from V and 0 from J; bases not matched to a gene: 6. There are 15 residues in the CDR3. The CDR3 sequence is CASSPGTEMNTEAFF. The CDR3 nucleotides are TGTGCCAGCAGCCCCGGGACAGAGATGAACACTGAAGCTTTCTTT.

This clone was picked up a small number of times. This rearrangement joins TRBV2 to TRBJ1-1; D perhaps matches TRBD1 (6 bases). Trimming removed 2 bases from V and 7 bases from J, with 11 bases in between. Germline V gives CDR1 SNHLY, CDR2 FYNNEI. CDR3 size: 13 residues. CDR3 loop: CASSELQGIEAFF. As DNA, the CDR3 is TGTGCCAGCAGTGAACTGCAGGGGATTGAAGCTTTCTTT.

V is TRBV10-3 and J is TRBJ1-3; D remains ambiguous. The germline gives CDR1 ENHRY, CDR2 SYGVKD. The CDR3 runs to 13 residues. The germline V and J ends were trimmed by 7 bases and 2 bases, with 9 bases remaining between them. The DNA of the CDR3 is TGTGCCATCACGACGGACCCTGGAAACACCATATATTTT. Protein: CAITTDPGNTIYF.

To note about this clone: This sample includes further DNA sequences coding for the same CDR3. V gene TRBV28 combines with J gene TRBJ1-2, with D possibly matching TRBD1 (5 bases). This CDR3 spans 12 amino acids. V was cut by 3 bases and J by 6 bases, with 8 bases left in between. In germline, CDR1 is MDHEN, CDR2 SYDVKM. The CDR3 DNA sequence: TGTGCCAGCAGTTTTGGGGGGGATGGCTACACCTTC. Its protein is CASSFGGDGYTF.

The CDR3 is CASSLNPGTDNEQFF. The CDR3 region has the DNA TGCGCCAGCAGCTTGAACCCCGGGACAGACAATGAGCAGTTCTTC. The rearrangement uses TRBV5-1 and TRBJ2-1, with 7 bases aligning to TRBD1. Trimming cost V 1 base and J 5 bases; bases outside gene matches: 6. Germline V gene lookup returns CDR1 SGHRS and CDR2 YFSETQ. The CDR3 contains 15 residues.

The chain employs TRBV20-1 and TRBJ1-1; no clear D gene. Trimming removed 3 bases from V and 4 bases from J, with 9 bases in between. The CDR3 loop spans 12 amino acids. Germline CDR1 is DFQATT and CDR2 is SNEGSKA (reference sequence). The CDR3 nucleotides are TGCAGTGCTAGTGTGGGGAGCACTGAAGCTTTCTTT. Encoded protein: CSASVGSTEAFF.